This T cell receptor beta chain was recovered during a study of PD-L1 blockade in urothelial cancer. On the study more broadly: Most patients, about nine tenths of the roughly 29, were males with bladder-origin cancer. Prior regimens of chemotherapy numbered 0 to 3 per patient. Investigators checked blood 3 weeks (second dose) and 6 weeks after treatment start.

Trimming left V 0 bases short and J 0 bases short, with 7 bases between. This CDR3 has 15 amino acids. Germline V gene sequence: CDR1 SGDLS, CDR2 YYNGEE. A note on this clone: At the DNA level, this CDR3 is encoded by other sequences in the same sample as well.

Indicated time point: peripheral blood 6 weeks after treatment start. The templates were synthetic TCR analogs, and they were spiked into each PCR. The protocol was immunoSEQ multiplex PCR, while the TCRdb copy is restricted to in-frame clones and leaves out a portion. Here the sample spans approximately 79,000 clones, approximately 89% being singletons. The chain uses TRBV9 and TRBJ2-1; a weak D match, TRBD2 (5 bases). The starting material was PBMCs, obtained around atezolizumab (anti-PD-L1) treatment. This sequence was found in a woman older than 75 with urothelial cancer. The CDR3 loop is CASSVDTSSYNEQFF. The CDR3 nucleotides read TGTGCCAGCAGCGTAGACACTAGCTCCTACAATGAGCAGTTCTTC.